Shown below are 16 T cell receptor beta chains from a single sample sequenced in a study of cytomegalovirus exposure and HLA in healthy donors (dated by TCRdb to 2017 to 2019). The library was made by the immunoSEQ multiplex PCR assay. The multiplex PCR relied on a mix of 60 forward primers for TCR Vbeta segments and 13 reverse primers for TCR Jbeta segments. The immuneACCESS repertoire file appears here via TCRdb, limited to in-frame rearrangements. These files lack a portion of the clones; in checked studies, under half of the deficit traces to unresolved V genes, and the cause of the others is not known. This sample holds some 150,000 clones; roughly 80% were observed only once. The top ten hold around 5% of the sample. Material for sequencing was PBMCs. The receptors shown here come from a man aged 25 to 40 in good health and CMV-seronegative.

The CDR3 spells CASSQAPLGHWFSYEQYF. The CDR3 DNA is TGCGCCAGCAGCCAAGCACCTTTGGGACACTGGTTCTCCTACGAGCAGTACTTC. The gene calls are TRBV4-3 and TRBJ2-7; D may be TRBD1 (6 bases). V was trimmed by 1 base and J by 0 bases, leaving 19 bases between them. Per germline, CDR1 LGHNA and CDR2 YSLEER. The CDR3 runs to 18 residues.

Regarding this clone: One junction end does not reproduce the germline sequence, and a read error may be involved. The chain recombines TRBV7-9 with TRBJ2-7; D is perhaps TRBD2 (6 bases). Germline lookup yields CDR1 SEHNR and CDR2 FQNEAQ (reference sequence). The CDR3 sequence is 12 residues long. The CDR3 region has the DNA TGTTCCAGCAGCTTAACTAGCAGCGAGCAGTACTTC. Encoded protein: CSSSLTSSEQYF.

CDR3 sequence (DNA): TGTGCCAGCAGTGACCGGACAGGGAGACCCGTCCGGACTGAAGCTTTCTTT. It translates to CASSDRTGRPVRTEAFF. The rearrangement links TRBV2 to TRBJ1-1, with TRBD1 identical over 8 bases. The CDR3 consists of 17 residues. Germline values: CDR1 SNHLY, CDR2 FYNNEI. Trimming cost V 3 bases and J 5 bases; bases outside gene matches: 14.

The chain recombines TRBV29-1 with TRBJ2-7; 8 bases match TRBD2. The CDR3 length is 18 residues. V lost 4 bases to trimming and J lost 0 bases; unmatched junction nucleotides: 17. Germline V gene lookup returns CDR1 SQVTM and CDR2 ANQGSEA. Here the CDR3 reads CSVGSGTRGILSSYEQYF. DNA for the CDR3: TGCAGCGTTGGTTCTGGGACTAGGGGTATTCTTAGCTCCTACGAGCAGTACTTC.

The chain joins TRBV5-1 to TRBJ1-1, with D possibly being TRBD1 (6 bases). This CDR3 spans 15 amino acids. V lost 4 bases and J 0 bases, leaving 13 bases between the germline ends. Germline-derived CDR1 and CDR2 are SGHRS and YFSETQ. Here the CDR3 reads CASSQGGGMNTEAFF. The DNA for the CDR3 is TGCGCCAGCAGCCAGGGTGGGGGCATGAACACTGAAGCTTTCTTT.

The J gene is TRBJ1-3, the V gene TRBV10-3; D possibly corresponds to TRBD1 (5 bases). Germline V gene lookup returns CDR1 ENHRY and CDR2 SYGVKD. With 7 bases removed from V and 4 bases from J, the gap between germline ends came to 17 bases. The CDR3 extends over 15 amino acids. The DNA of the CDR3 is TGTGCCATCACTGACCTCCAGGGCCCCGGAAACACCATATATTTT. It is translated as CAITDLQGPGNTIYF.

The gene calls are TRBV7-9 and TRBJ2-7; 9 bases fit TRBD1. This CDR3 region has 16 residues. V gave up 5 bases and J gave up 6 bases; unmatched junction bases: 14. In germline, CDR1 is SEHNR, CDR2 FQNEAQ (reference sequence). CDR3 region: CASSGLGQGYFGEQYF. Written as DNA, the CDR3 is TGTGCCAGCAGCGGACTGGGACAGGGATATTTCGGCGAGCAGTACTTC.

The V gene is TRBV5-1, the J gene TRBJ2-7, with 11 bases that match TRBD1. The length of the CDR3 is 15 residues. After removal of 0 bases from V and 3 bases from J, the junction contained 2 bases not matched to a gene. Per the germline V gene, CDR1 is SGHRS and CDR2 is YFSETQ. This CDR3 is CASSLGTGGIYEQYF. CDR3 nucleotide sequence: TGCGCCAGCAGCTTGGGGACAGGGGGCATCTACGAGCAGTACTTC.

The chain has TRBV7-8 and TRBJ1-3, with D unresolved. The CDR3 length is 15 residues. V was clipped by 5 bases and J by 1 base, with 12 bases between them. From germline, CDR1 is SGHVS and CDR2 FQNEAQ. Here the CDR3 DNA reads TGTGCCAGCAGCCCCGGGCGGGGTTCTGGAAACACCATATATTTT. It translates to CASSPGRGSGNTIYF.

This clone has just one count. J is TRBJ2-7 and V is TRBV6-6, with a tentative D call TRBD1 (6 bases). Trimming removed 8 bases at V and 2 bases at J, with 16 bases between. Per the germline V gene, CDR1 is MNHNY and CDR2 is SVGAGI (reference sequence). This CDR3 is 14 amino acids long. CDR3 coding DNA: TGTGCCAGCGCTCACCGGGACAACCCCTACGAGCAGTACTTC. Translating gives CASAHRDNPYEQYF.

The table lists this clone with a few counts. This chain uses TRBV25-1 with TRBJ1-6; the D gene is possibly TRBD1 (5 bases). The CDR3 spans 18 residues. Germline CDR1 is MGHDK and CDR2 is SYGVNS. Trimming stripped 4 bases from V and 7 bases from J, with 23 bases between. The CDR3 nucleotides read TGTGCCAGCAGTGCTGGGAAATTAACAGGCGCCTTGAATTCACCCCTCCACTTT. Translation: CASSAGKLTGALNSPLHF.

The J gene is TRBJ2-1, the V gene TRBV5-1; TRBD2 agrees at 12 bases. CDR1 SGHRS and CDR2 YFSETQ come from the germline V gene. The trim removed 0 bases at V and 10 bases at J, leaving 5 bases unmatched. The CDR3 covers 15 residues. This CDR3 is CASSLGLAGVDEQFF. The CDR3 DNA sequence: TGCGCCAGCAGCTTGGGACTAGCGGGAGTCGACGAGCAGTTCTTC. The entire variable domain, with the rest obtained from reference TRBV5-1 and TRBJ2-1, is as follows: KAGVTQTPRYLIKTRGQQVTLSCSPISGHRSVSWYQQTPGQGLQFLFEYFSETQRNKGNFPGRFSGRQFSNSRSEMNVSTLELGDSALYLCASSLGLAGVDEQFFGPGTRLTVL.

The V call is TRBV28, the J call TRBJ1-1; D perhaps matches TRBD1 (6 bases). CDR3 length equals 15 residues. Trimming removed 2 bases at V and 3 bases at J, with 13 bases between. Germline V gene data show CDR1 as MDHEN and CDR2 as SYDVKM. In nucleotides, the CDR3 is TGTGCCAGCAGTTTAATTACAGGGAGGGACACTGAAGCTTTCTTT. Amino acids: CASSLITGRDTEAFF.

The chain recombines TRBV5-1 with TRBJ1-1; tentatively, D is TRBD1 (6 bases). This CDR3 has 13 amino acids. V lost 7 bases and J 3 bases, leaving 13 bases between the germline ends. From germline, CDR1 is SGHRS and CDR2 YFSETQ. CDR3 sequence reads: CASGGGRDTEAFF. The CDR3, as DNA: TGCGCCAGCGGCGGGGGGCGTGACACTGAAGCTTTCTTT.

This clone was detected only once. The chain combines TRBV9 with TRBJ2-5; 11 positions match TRBD2. The V gene's germline CDR1 is SGDLS and CDR2 YYNGEE. J was trimmed by 0 bases and V by 0 bases; bases with no gene match: 16. CDR3 length equals 21 residues. CDR3 residues: CASSVGGRLAGNPAYQETQYF. DNA for the CDR3: TGTGCCAGCAGCGTAGGCGGGCGACTAGCGGGGAACCCAGCGTACCAAGAGACCCAGTACTTC. Supplemented by reference TRBV9 and TRBJ2-5, the full variable domain reads DSGVTQTPKHLITATGQRVTLRCSPRSGDLSVYWYQQSLDQGLQFLIQYYNGEERAKGNILERFSAQQFPDLHSELNLSSLELGDSALYFCASSVGGRLAGNPAYQETQYFGPGTRLLVL.

This rearrangement joins TRBV13 to TRBJ2-1, with TRBD2 matching over 8 bases. Germline-derived CDR1 and CDR2 are PRHDT and FYEKMQ (reference sequence). Trimming took 4 bases from V and 6 from J; bases not matched to a gene: 8. The CDR3 length is 15 residues. The DNA for the CDR3 is TGTGCCAGCAGCTCCCTCGGGAGGGCCGCCAATGAGCAGTTCTTC. Its protein is CASSSLGRAANEQFF.